This TCR beta chain was observed in a study of OX40 agonist ivuxolimab in advanced cancers. In the study overall: Those treated in dose escalation had hepatocellular carcinoma, melanoma, renal cell cancer or head and neck cancer. The mean age was approximately 60 years, ranging from roughly 23 to 80, with approximately 83% of participants male. Three individuals attained partial responses, comprising one hepatocellular carcinoma case and two cutaneous melanoma cases.

Note on this clone: As yet, its antigen is unknown.

Overall study results and limits: Certain nonresponders additionally had low normalized T-cell clonal expansion.

Sequencing was performed with immunoSEQ multiplex PCR; in TCRdb, only in-frame clones are kept and a portion is missing. The repertoire has about 83,000 clones, approximately 91% of them found once; the top ten carry about 0.7%. Germline assignment: CDR1 SGHTA and CDR2 FQGNSA. The CDR3 is 14 amino acids. Trimming removed 3 bases from V and 6 bases from J; junction bases left unmatched: 2. The source was CD4+ or CD8+ T cells sorted from blood, collected in a trial of the OX40 agonist ivuxolimab. The origin of this receptor is an adult with an advanced solid tumor such as melanoma, head and neck, liver or kidney cancer. The chain combines TRBV7-2 with TRBJ2-3; 11 bases align to TRBD2. The CDR3 sequence: CASSLTSGADTQYF. The CDR3 DNA follows: TGTGCCAGCAGCTTGACTAGCGGGGCGGATACGCAGTATTTT.